Listed below are T cell receptor beta chains from one sample, sequenced in a study of CD8 T cells in ankylosing spondylitis. TCRdb passed the 5' RACE reads through MiXCR, listing each CDR3 protein once. Counted here are almost 250,000 distinct CDR3 sequences, roughly 32% occurring once; the ten biggest clones make up about 4%. The sequenced sample was blood, either unsorted or a sorted T cell fraction (not recorded which). These receptor sequences come from a male donor with ankylosing spondylitis or in good health (not recorded which). Both conserved end residues are part of each CDR3. The order of the fields is clone size, D gene, J gene, V gene, CDR3 protein, CDR3 DNA. The D gene is left open where the match is weak. Clone size is given for some rows only: seen once, a few or many times, or a class if the clone is expanded.

size: NA; D: NA; J: TRBJ2-3; V: TRBV5-5; CDR3: CASSLLGIAGLGTDTQYF; DNA: TGTGCCAGCAGCTTGTTAGGGATCGCCGGGTTAGGCACAGATACGCAGTATTTT
size: NA; D: NA; J: TRBJ2-7; V: TRBV24-1; CDR3: CATSAGPAGSYEQYF; DNA: TGTGCCACCAGTGCGGGCCCCGCCGGCTCCTACGAGCAGTACTTC
size: NA; D: NA; J: TRBJ2-7; V: TRBV29-1; CDR3: CSFTRDTLTYEQYF; DNA: TGCAGCTTTACCCGGGACACGCTAACCTACGAGCAGTACTTC
size: NA; D: NA; J: TRBJ2-7; V: TRBV6-5; CDR3: CASSWTTRGEQYF; DNA: TGTGCCAGCAGTTGGACTACGAGGGGCGAGCAGTACTTC
size: few; D: TRBD1; J: TRBJ1-4; V: TRBV2; CDR3: CASSPPADRGGEKLFF; DNA: TGTGCCAGCAGCCCCCCCGCCGACAGGGGGGGTGAAAAACTGTTTTTT
size: NA; D: TRBD2; J: TRBJ2-7; V: TRBV12-3/TRBV12-4; CDR3: CASSPQGGGNYEQYF; DNA: TGTGCCAGCAGTCCCCAGGGCGGGGGAAATTACGAGCAGTACTTC
size: NA; D: NA; J: TRBJ1-2; V: TRBV5-1; CDR3: CASSGGDISLEGYTF; DNA: TGCGCCAGCTCCGGGGGGGACATTAGTCTGGAGGGCTACACCTTC
size: NA; D: NA; J: TRBJ2-4; V: TRBV20-1; CDR3: CSARVAKNIQYF; DNA: TGCAGTGCCCGCGTAGCCAAAAACATTCAGTACTTC
size: few; D: NA; J: TRBJ1-6; V: TRBV4-1; CDR3: CASSHERSPLHF; DNA: TGCGCCAGCAGCCACGAAAGGTCACCCCTCCACTTT
size: NA; D: TRBD2; J: TRBJ2-3; V: TRBV7-6; CDR3: CASSTTSGGADTQYF; DNA: TGTGCCAGCAGCACGACTAGCGGGGGGGCTGATACGCAGTATTTT
size: NA; D: TRBD1; J: TRBJ2-5; V: TRBV6-1; CDR3: CASSGGTGGAETQYF; DNA: TGTGCCAGCAGTGGAGGGACAGGGGGCGCTGAGACCCAGTACTTC
size: few; D: NA; J: TRBJ2-5; V: TRBV9; CDR3: CASSVVGGARRETQYF; DNA: TGTGCCAGCAGCGTAGTAGGGGGGGCAAGGAGAGAGACCCAGTACTTC
size: NA; D: NA; J: TRBJ2-7; V: TRBV5-5; CDR3: CASSLEDGSYEQYF; DNA: TGTGCCAGCAGCTTGGAAGACGGCTCCTACGAGCAGTACTTC
size: NA; D: NA; J: TRBJ2-1; V: TRBV6-6; CDR3: CASRTGDYNEQFF; DNA: TGTGCCAGCAGAACAGGAGATTACAATGAGCAGTTCTTC
size: NA; D: NA; J: TRBJ1-2; V: TRBV5-5; CDR3: CASSLGVSLIYGYTF; DNA: TGTGCCAGCAGCTTGGGTGTATCATTGATTTATGGCTACACCTTC
size: NA; D: TRBD1; J: TRBJ1-2; V: TRBV6-1; CDR3: CASSERGAAGGGFGYTF; DNA: TGTGCCAGCAGTGAACGCGGGGCGGCAGGGGGAGGCTTTGGCTACACCTTC
size: NA; D: NA; J: TRBJ1-5; V: TRBV20-1; CDR3: CSARVDDYSNQPQHF; DNA: TGCAGTGCTAGAGTGGACGACTATAGCAATCAGCCCCAGCATTTT
size: NA; D: TRBD1; J: TRBJ2-1; V: TRBV20-1; CDR3: CCARDLMGTGGYNEQFF; DNA: TGCTGTGCTAGAGATCTAATGGGGACAGGGGGCTACAATGAGCAGTTCTTC
size: NA; D: NA; J: TRBJ2-2; V: TRBV7-8; CDR3: CASSLEATNWGTGELFF; DNA: TGTGCCAGCAGCTTAGAAGCTACAAACTGGGGCACCGGGGAGCTGTTTTTT
size: few; D: TRBD1; J: TRBJ2-5; V: TRBV7-8; CDR3: CASSLHDRAQETQYF; DNA: TGTGCCAGCAGCTTACACGACAGGGCTCAAGAGACCCAGTACTTC
size: NA; D: TRBD2; J: TRBJ2-1; V: TRBV10-3; CDR3: CAISEGTNIYNEQFF; DNA: TGTGCCATCAGTGAGGGGACTAACATCTACAATGAGCAGTTCTTC
size: NA; D: NA; J: TRBJ1-3; V: TRBV5-1; CDR3: CASSSSGVNGNTIYF; DNA: TGCGCCAGCAGTTCCTCAGGGGTAAACGGAAACACCATATATTTT
size: few; D: TRBD1; J: TRBJ2-7; V: TRBV5-1; CDR3: CASSLAGTGVYEQYF; DNA: TGCGCCAGCAGCTTGGCCGGGACAGGGGTATACGAGCAGTACTTC
size: NA; D: NA; J: TRBJ2-2; V: TRBV2; CDR3: CASSGVEAGELFF; DNA: TGTGCCAGCAGTGGTGTGGAGGCCGGGGAGCTGTTTTTT
size: NA; D: NA; J: TRBJ2-1; V: TRBV3-1; CDR3: CASSSAEGEDYNEQFF; DNA: TGTGCCAGCAGCTCCGCTGAAGGGGAGGACTACAATGAGCAGTTCTTC
size: few; D: NA; J: TRBJ2-3; V: TRBV6-6; CDR3: CASSYSLDTQYF; DNA: TGTGCCAGCAGTTACTCGCTAGATACGCAGTATTTT
size: NA; D: TRBD1; J: TRBJ1-1; V: TRBV9; CDR3: CASSVDPQGGTEAFF; DNA: TGTGCCAGCAGCGTAGACCCACAGGGGGGCACTGAAGCTTTCTTT
size: NA; D: NA; J: TRBJ1-6; V: TRBV20-1; CDR3: CSARDRHNSPLHF; DNA: TGCAGTGCTAGGGACCGGCATAATTCACCCCTCCACTTT
size: NA; D: TRBD1; J: TRBJ2-7; V: TRBV10-3; CDR3: CAISGQGLQVSEQYF; DNA: TGTGCCATCAGTGGACAGGGTTTACAGGTGAGCGAGCAGTACTTC
size: NA; D: NA; J: TRBJ1-2; V: TRBV12-3/TRBV12-4; CDR3: CAIKEWSGGYTF; DNA: TGTGCCATCAAGGAGTGGTCAGGGGGCTACACCTTC
size: NA; D: NA; J: TRBJ2-3; V: TRBV20-1; CDR3: CCASLVGFTAADTQYF; DNA: TGCTGTGCTAGCCTAGTGGGGTTCACGGCGGCAGATACGCAGTATTTT
size: few; D: NA; J: TRBJ2-6; V: TRBV6-1; CDR3: CASSRGLSGANVLTF; DNA: TGTGCCAGCAGCCGTGGCCTCTCTGGGGCCAACGTCCTGACTTTC
size: NA; D: TRBD2; J: TRBJ2-7; V: TRBV6-1; CDR3: CASSLRGESYEQYF; DNA: TGTGCCAGCAGCCTGCGGGGGGAGTCCTACGAGCAGTACTTC
size: NA; D: TRBD1; J: TRBJ2-2; V: TRBV29-1; CDR3: CSVARDSTSTTLPAGPGELFF; DNA: TGCAGCGTTGCCCGGGACAGTACTAGTACAACGTTACCGGCGGGTCCCGGGGAGCTGTTTTTT
size: NA; D: NA; J: TRBJ2-3; V: TRBV20-1; CDR3: CSATNSFRTTTQYF; DNA: TGCAGTGCCACCAATAGTTTCAGGACTACTACGCAGTATTTT
size: few; D: NA; J: TRBJ1-3; V: TRBV11-2; CDR3: CASSGAHSGNTIYF; DNA: TGTGCCAGCAGCGGGGCCCACTCTGGAAACACCATATATTTT
size: NA; D: TRBD2; J: TRBJ2-7; V: TRBV12-3/TRBV12-4; CDR3: CASRTSGVSEQYF; DNA: TGTGCCAGCAGGACTAGCGGGGTTAGTGAGCAGTACTTC
size: few; D: NA; J: TRBJ1-1; V: TRBV5-1; CDR3: CASSLGGTNEAFF; DNA: TGCGCCAGCAGCTTGGGAGGGACCAATGAAGCTTTCTTT
size: NA; D: NA; J: TRBJ2-3; V: TRBV20-1; CDR3: CSAFHTVSTDTQYF; DNA: TGCAGTGCGTTTCATACCGTGAGCACAGATACGCAGTATTTT
size: NA; D: TRBD1; J: TRBJ2-6; V: TRBV5-8; CDR3: CASSFDRGAGANVLTF; DNA: TGTGCCAGCAGCTTCGACAGGGGGGCGGGGGCCAACGTCCTGACTTTC
size: many; D: NA; J: TRBJ1-5; V: TRBV29-1; CDR3: CSVEVQGDSNQPQHF; DNA: TGCAGCGTTGAAGTTCAGGGCGATAGCAATCAGCCCCAGCATTTT
size: NA; D: TRBD1; J: TRBJ1-5; V: TRBV5-1; CDR3: CASSLDGTGFQPQHF; DNA: TGCGCCAGCAGCTTGGACGGGACAGGTTTTCAGCCCCAGCATTTT
size: NA; D: TRBD1; J: TRBJ2-7; V: TRBV12-3/TRBV12-4; CDR3: CASSSRGGRGIGEQYF; DNA: TGTGCCAGCAGTTCCCGGGGCGGCAGGGGGATAGGCGAGCAGTACTTC
size: few; D: NA; J: TRBJ2-3; V: TRBV30; CDR3: CAWGGFWGMTDTQYF; DNA: TGTGCCTGGGGGGGGTTTTGGGGAATGACAGATACGCAGTATTTT
size: once; D: NA; J: TRBJ2-1; V: TRBV2; CDR3: CASLGDDEQFF; DNA: TGTGCCAGTCTAGGGGATGATGAGCAGTTCTTC
size: few; D: NA; J: TRBJ2-5; V: TRBV19; CDR3: CASSTGLYQETQYF; DNA: TGTGCCAGTAGTACGGGCTTATACCAAGAGACCCAGTACTTC
size: NA; D: NA; J: TRBJ1-4; V: TRBV12-3/TRBV12-4; CDR3: CASSSGEGKLFF; DNA: TGTGCCAGCAGTTCCGGGGAAGGAAAACTGTTTTTT
size: NA; D: NA; J: TRBJ2-2; V: TRBV12-3/TRBV12-4; CDR3: CASSFSLTGELFF; DNA: TGTGCCAGCAGTTTCTCTCTGACCGGGGAGCTGTTTTTT
size: once; D: NA; J: TRBJ2-3; V: TRBV5-4; CDR3: CASSAKADTQYF; DNA: TGTGCCAGCAGCGCTAAGGCAGATACGCAGTATTTT
size: NA; D: NA; J: TRBJ1-2; V: TRBV20-1; CDR3: CSASEKGGNGYTF; DNA: TGCAGTGCTAGTGAGAAAGGGGGTAATGGCTACACCTTC
size: NA; D: NA; J: TRBJ2-2; V: TRBV24-1; CDR3: CATSDPLTGELFF; DNA: TGTGCCACCAGTGATCCCCTCACCGGGGAGCTGTTTTTT
size: few; D: NA; J: TRBJ2-3; V: TRBV20-1; CDR3: CSARGQADTQYF; DNA: TGCAGTGCTAGAGGCCAGGCTGATACGCAGTATTTT
size: NA; D: NA; J: TRBJ1-1; V: TRBV20-1; CDR3: CSARVRNTEAFF; DNA: TGCAGTGCTAGGGTGAGGAACACTGAAGCTTTCTTT
size: NA; D: NA; J: TRBJ2-6; V: TRBV6-5; CDR3: CASSYEGSGANVLTF; DNA: TGTGCCAGCAGTTACGAGGGGTCTGGGGCCAACGTCCTGACTTTC
size: NA; D: NA; J: TRBJ2-7; V: TRBV10-3; CDR3: CAISESTGGPFYEQYF; DNA: TGTGCCATCAGTGAGTCGACGGGGGGCCCCTTCTACGAGCAGTACTTC
size: NA; D: TRBD1; J: TRBJ1-5; V: TRBV20-1; CDR3: CSAGQGGQPQHF; DNA: TGCAGTGCCGGACAGGGCGGACAGCCCCAGCATTTT